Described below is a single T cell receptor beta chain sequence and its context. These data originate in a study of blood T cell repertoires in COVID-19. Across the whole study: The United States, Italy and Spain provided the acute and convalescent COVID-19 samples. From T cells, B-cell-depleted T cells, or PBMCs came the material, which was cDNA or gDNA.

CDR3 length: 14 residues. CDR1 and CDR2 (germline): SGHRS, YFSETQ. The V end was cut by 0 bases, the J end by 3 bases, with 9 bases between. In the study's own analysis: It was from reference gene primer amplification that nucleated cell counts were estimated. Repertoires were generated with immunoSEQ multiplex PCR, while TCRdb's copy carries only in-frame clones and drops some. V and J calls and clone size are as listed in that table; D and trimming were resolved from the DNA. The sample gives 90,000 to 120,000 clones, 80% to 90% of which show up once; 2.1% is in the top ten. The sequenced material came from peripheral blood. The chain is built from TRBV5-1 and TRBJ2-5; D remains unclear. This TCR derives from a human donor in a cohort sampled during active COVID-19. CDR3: CASSLGVAEETQYF. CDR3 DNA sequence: TGCGCCAGCAGCTTGGGGGTGGCGGAAGAGACCCAGTACTTC.